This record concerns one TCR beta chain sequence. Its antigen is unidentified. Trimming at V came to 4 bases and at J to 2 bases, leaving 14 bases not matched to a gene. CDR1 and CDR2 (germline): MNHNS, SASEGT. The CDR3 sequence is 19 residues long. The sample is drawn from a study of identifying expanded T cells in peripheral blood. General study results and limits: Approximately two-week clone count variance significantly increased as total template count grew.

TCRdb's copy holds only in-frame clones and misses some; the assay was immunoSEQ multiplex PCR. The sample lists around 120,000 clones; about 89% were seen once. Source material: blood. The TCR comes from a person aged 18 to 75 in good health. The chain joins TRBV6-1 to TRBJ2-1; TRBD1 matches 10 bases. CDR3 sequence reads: CASSGPDRGRLLAYNEQFF. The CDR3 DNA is TGTGCCAGCAGTGGCCCAGACAGGGGGCGACTTCTCGCCTACAATGAGCAGTTCTTC.